This T cell receptor (beta chain) was recovered during a study of cytomegalovirus exposure and HLA in healthy donors. Study-level results: Among TCR beta chains, those listed as cytomegalovirus-associated numbered around 180. Later analysis indicated greater clonal expansion among HLA-associated TCR beta chains than among equally common other chains.

Germline loops: CDR1 LNHNV, CDR2 YYDKDF (reference sequence). The CDR3 sequence is 16 residues long. With 4 bases removed from V and 3 bases from J, the gap between germline ends came to 16 bases. Of note for this clone: Its antigen is currently unknown.

60 Vbeta and 13 Jbeta primers were used in PCR. TCRdb keeps only in-frame clones here, not all; method: immunoSEQ multiplex PCR. The table lists under 200,000 clones, about 79% of them singletons. The sequencing input was PBMCs. The sequence derives from a man over 45 in good health and CMV-seropositive. The V call is TRBV15, the J call TRBJ2-1; D is possibly TRBD2 (7 bases). CDR3 region: CATSTESGGYYNEQFF. The CDR3 nucleotides are TGTGCCACCAGCACCGAATCGGGGGGCTACTACAATGAGCAGTTCTTC. The variable domain in full, with the rest retrieved from reference TRBV15 and TRBJ2-1, is DAMVIQNPRYQVTQFGKPVTLSCSQTLNHNVMYWYQQKSSQAPKLLFHYYDKDFNNEADTPDNFQSRRPNTSFCFLDIRSPGLGDTAMYLCATSTESGGYYNEQFFGPGTRLTVL.